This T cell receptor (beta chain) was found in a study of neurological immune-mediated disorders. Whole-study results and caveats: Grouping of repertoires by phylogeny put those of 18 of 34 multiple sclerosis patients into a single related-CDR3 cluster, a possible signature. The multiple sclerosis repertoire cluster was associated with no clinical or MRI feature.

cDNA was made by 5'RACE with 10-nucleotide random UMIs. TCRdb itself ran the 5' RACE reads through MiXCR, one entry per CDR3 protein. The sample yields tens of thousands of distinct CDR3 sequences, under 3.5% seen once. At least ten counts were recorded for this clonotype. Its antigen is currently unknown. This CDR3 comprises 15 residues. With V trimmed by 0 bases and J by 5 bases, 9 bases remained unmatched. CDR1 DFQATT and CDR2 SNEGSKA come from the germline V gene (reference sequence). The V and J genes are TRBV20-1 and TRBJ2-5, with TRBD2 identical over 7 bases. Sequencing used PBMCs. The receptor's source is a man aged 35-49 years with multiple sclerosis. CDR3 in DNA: TGCAGTGCTAGAGATCTGGGACTAAGTTTGGAGACCCAGTACTTC. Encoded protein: CSARDLGLSLETQYF.